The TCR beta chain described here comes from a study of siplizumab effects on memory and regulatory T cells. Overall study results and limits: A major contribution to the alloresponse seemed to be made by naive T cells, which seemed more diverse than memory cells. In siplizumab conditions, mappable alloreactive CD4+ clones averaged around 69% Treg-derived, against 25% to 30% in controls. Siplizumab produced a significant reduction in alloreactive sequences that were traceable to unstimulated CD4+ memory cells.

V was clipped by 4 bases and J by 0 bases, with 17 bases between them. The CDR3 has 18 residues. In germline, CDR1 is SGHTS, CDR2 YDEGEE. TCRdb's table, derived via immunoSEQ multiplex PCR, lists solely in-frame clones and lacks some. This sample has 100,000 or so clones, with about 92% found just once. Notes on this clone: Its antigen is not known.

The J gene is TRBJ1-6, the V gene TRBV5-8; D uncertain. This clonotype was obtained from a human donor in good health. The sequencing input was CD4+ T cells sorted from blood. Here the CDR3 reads CASSRPPGVRSYNSPLHF. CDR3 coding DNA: TGTGCCAGCAGCCGACCACCCGGGGTTCGCTCCTATAATTCACCCCTCCACTTT. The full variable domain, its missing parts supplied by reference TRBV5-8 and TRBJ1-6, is EAGVTQSPTHLIKTRGQQATLRCSPISGHTSVYWYQQALGLGLQFLLWYDEGEERNRGNFPPRFSGRQFPNYSSELNVNALELEDSALYLCASSRPPGVRSYNSPLHFGNGTRLTVT.